Given below is one T cell receptor beta chain in context. Its recognized antigen is unknown. No per-base quality is available; no much larger clone lies one base away. The germline V gene supplies CDR1 SNHLY and CDR2 FYNNEI. Counted from cysteine to phenylalanine, this CDR3 has 14 amino acids. Left in the record is the CDR3 DNA by itself, 42 bases read in frame from the first base. Compared with germline, V lacks 8 bases and J lacks 5 bases; bases without a gene match: 8. The record originates from a study of vaccination and CD4 T cells after COVID-19 (dated by TCRdb to between 2021 and 2022). A note on the overall study: Convalescent patients had a positive SARS-CoV-2 result on nasal swab PCR, and of these patients, several had mild disease and one had severe disease. In control cultures, a CEFX viral epitope pool was used as positive control, an HIV-1 Nef peptide pool was used as negative control, or no peptide was added. Post-COVID blood samples from convalescent patients were collected a median of roughly 100 days after diagnosis, with a range of 35 to 161 days. In the convalescent cohort there were six males and four females, among whom were two Hispanic individuals, seven Caucasians, two Asians and one multiracial person. In 10 COVID-19 convalescent patients and a few infection-naive healthy vaccine recipients, researchers compared the spike-specific CD4+ TCR repertoire from before mRNA vaccination with the repertoire from after. For stimulating the cultures, overlapping spike peptide pools were used, derived from SARS-CoV-2 as well as from the common cold coronaviruses HCoV-NL63, HCoV-OC43 and HCoV-229E. Post-vaccine blood samples were collected a median of about 72 days after the second vaccine dose, ranging from about 12 to 250 days. Two doses of either the Pfizer-BioNTech BNT162b2 vaccine (n=8) or the Moderna mRNA-1273 vaccine (n=2) were administered to participants.

Broad study findings and their caveats: In convalescent patients, a median about 84% of post-vaccine SARS-CoV-2-reactive clones were detected only after vaccination, and vaccine-specific priming was suggested by this finding. The median number of SARS-CoV-2-reactive clonotypes rose from under 25 after infection to 35 to 45 after vaccination, but the change was not significant. The number of convalescent patients in the study was relatively small, and the study did not examine early timepoints following natural infection. Of the vaccine-specific clones in convalescent patients, 304 of 307, or nearly all, reacted only to SARS-CoV-2 spike and did not cross-react with common cold coronaviruses.

Preparation of the library involved PCR. At the Johns Hopkins FTIC core, DNA from the cultured CD4+ T cells underwent TCR sequencing with the Oncomine TCR Beta short-read assay. The QIAamp micro DNA kit was used to extract genomic DNA from the cultured CD4+ T cells. Oncomine TCR Beta libraries made from cultured CD4+ T cells were pooled using unique dual indexes and sequenced on an Illumina iSeq 100. In the source study's methods: Non-productive sequences were filtered out, and CDR3s that did not start with C, did not end with F or W, or were shorter than 7 amino acids were discarded. The MANAFEST web application was used to identify antigen-specific clonotypes by comparing peptide-stimulated wells against reference wells and other culture wells. Positive clones required FDR below 0.05, an odds ratio above 5, and productive frequency above 0.1% in at least two of three replicate wells. Clonotypes that were significantly expanded in both SARS-CoV-2 spike wells and at least one common cold coronavirus spike condition were defined as cross-reactive. Using R version 3.6.1, CDR3 homology was evaluated through Levenshtein distances (stringdist) along with unrooted phylogenetic trees (ape). Through fastp at Q25 and MiXCR, TCRdb rebuilt clones from the public reads, retaining in-frame beta chains. Records with the same CDR3 protein are collapsed into one entry carrying the most frequent genes and DNA. TCRdb's processing, not the authors' own work, is the source of the V and J calls. This sample has more than 20,000 distinct CDR3 sequences in its table, and around half of those were observed once. 4.6% of the sample rests with the top ten.

What this sample's treatment or condition label stands for: approximately nine-day PBMC culture with coronavirus spike peptide pools or control peptides (ViraFEST assay). The study used the ViraFEST assay, which expanded antigen-specific T cells with peptide pools and then identified expanded clonotypes by TCR sequencing. The convalescent patients' positive SARS-CoV-2 PCR tests fell between March and December 2020, which was before the Alpha, Beta and Delta variants emerged in the United States. Each well held two million PBMCs cultured with approximately 10 ug/ml peptide pools in IMDM containing approximately 4.8% human AB serum and 10 IU/ml IL-2. On days 3 and 7, half of the culture medium was replaced with fresh IL-2-containing medium. Once the cells had been in culture for roughly 11 days, the EasySep CD4+ T cell isolation kit was used to isolate CD4+ T cells by negative selection. Ficoll-Paque Plus gradient centrifugation was used to isolate PBMCs from whole blood, and the isolated PBMCs were then either used fresh or cryopreserved at -140C. Each culture condition was generally run in triplicate wells.

Rearrangement joined TRBV2 to TRBJ1-4, with 7 junctional bases fitting TRBD1. The source material was CD4+ T cells from blood, cultured in vitro. The clonotype comes from a human donor who had recovered from COVID-19. The CDR3 region: CASGTESYNEKLFF. In nucleotides, the sequence is TGTGCCAGCGGGACAGAGTCCTACAATGAAAAACTGTTTTTT. The variable domain in full, with residues beyond the CDR3 obtained from the reference TRBV2 and TRBJ1-4 genes, is EPEVTQTPSHQVTQMGQEVILRCVPISNHLYFYWYRQILGQKVEFLVSFYNNEISEKSEIFDDQFSVERPDGSNFTLKIRSTKLEDSAMYFCASGTESYNEKLFFGSGTQLSVL.